Listed below are T cell receptor beta chains from one sample, sequenced in a study of siplizumab effects on memory and regulatory T cells. Using immunoSEQ multiplex PCR, the repertoire was profiled, and TCRdb retains in-frame clones only, with some absent. The repertoire holds 120,000 or so clones, with approximately 92% as singletons. The sample consisted of CD4+ T cells sorted from blood. The receptors derive from a human donor in good health. Each CDR3 is given with its conserved first and last residue. A D gene is named only where the DNA matches it firmly. Not every row has a clone size; where given, it reads once, few, many or a size class.

TRBV13	TRBJ2-3	once	NA	CASSLRGGPTDTQYF	TGTGCCAGCAGCTTAAGGGGCGGACCCACAGATACGCAGTATTTT
TRBV9	TRBJ1-3	NA	NA	CASSAQTGFSGNTIYF	TGTGCCAGCAGCGCTCAAACAGGGTTCTCTGGAAACACCATATATTTT
TRBV11-2	TRBJ2-1	NA	TRBD2	CASSRTSGYNEQFF	TGTGCCAGCAGCCGGACTAGCGGGTACAATGAGCAGTTCTTC
TRBV29-1	TRBJ1-1	NA	NA	CSGGRGRNTEAFF	TGCAGCGGGGGGAGGGGACGAAACACTGAAGCTTTCTTT
TRBV27	TRBJ1-1	NA	TRBD1	CASSPLTLQGQAFF	TGTGCCAGCAGTCCCCTGACCTTACAGGGGCAGGCTTTCTTT
TRBV2	TRBJ2-7	NA	TRBD1	CASNRDRVYEQYF	TGTGCCAGCAATCGGGACAGGGTCTACGAGCAGTACTTC
TRBV19	TRBJ1-2	NA	NA	CASSLTGTAGYTF	TGTGCCAGTAGTTTAACAGGGACGGCTGGCTACACCTTC
TRBV6-5	TRBJ1-4	NA	NA	CASSYPRSVNEKLFF	TGTGCCAGCAGTTACCCCCGCTCGGTGAATGAAAAACTGTTTTTT
TRBV6-5	TRBJ2-3	NA	NA	CASSQGLDTQYF	TGTGCCAGCAGCCAAGGGTTAGATACGCAGTATTTT
TRBV11-3	TRBJ2-1	NA	NA	CASSLDQGGTSSYNEQFF	TGTGCCAGCAGCTTAGATCAGGGCGGTACAAGCTCCTACAATGAGCAGTTCTTC
TRBV2	TRBJ1-5	NA	NA	CASAAYSNQPQHF	TGTGCCAGCGCCGCTTATAGCAATCAGCCCCAGCATTTT
TRBV5-6	TRBJ1-2	NA	NA	CASSHRQGRSNF	TGTGCCAGCAGCCACAGGCAGGGGCGATCTAACTTC
TRBV5-1	TRBJ1-1	NA	NA	CASSLAGKMNTEAFF	TGCGCCAGCAGCTTGGCGGGGAAAATGAACACTGAAGCTTTCTTT
TRBV9	TRBJ1-1	NA	NA	CASSVVGANTEAFF	TGTGCCAGCAGCGTAGTGGGGGCGAACACTGAAGCTTTCTTT
TRBV7-9	TRBJ2-1	NA	TRBD1	CASSTGQGIDEQFF	TGTGCCAGCAGCACAGGACAGGGTATAGATGAGCAGTTCTTC
TRBV7-8	TRBJ2-7	NA	NA	CASSFLVRDAYEQYF	TGTGCCAGCAGCTTCCTTGTGAGGGACGCCTACGAGCAGTACTTC
TRBV4-1	TRBJ2-2	NA	TRBD2	CASSQVLLAVNTGELFF	TGCGCCAGCAGCCAAGTATTACTAGCGGTAAACACCGGGGAGCTGTTTTTT
TRBV19	TRBJ2-7	NA	TRBD2	CASSVNSGRNEQYF	TGTGCCAGTAGTGTCAACTCCGGGAGGAACGAGCAGTACTTC
TRBV10-3	TRBJ1-5	NA	NA	CAISQAGSNQPQHF	TGTGCCATCAGTCAGGCAGGGAGCAATCAGCCCCAGCATTTT
TRBV6-6	TRBJ2-3	NA	TRBD1	CASSPPGTGGAQYF	TGTGCCAGCAGTCCCCCCGGGACAGGGGGCGCGCAGTATTTT
TRBV5-4	TRBJ1-4	NA	NA	CASSLAGTNEKLFF	TGTGCCAGCAGCTTGGCCGGAACTAATGAAAAACTGTTTTTT
TRBV19	TRBJ1-5	NA	NA	CASTDQATWGHNQPQHF	TGTGCCAGTACTGATCAGGCCACTTGGGGCCATAATCAGCCCCAGCATTTT
TRBV10-3	TRBJ2-1	NA	NA	CAISESASAPYNEQFF	TGTGCCATCAGTGAGTCGGCTAGCGCGCCCTACAATGAGCAGTTCTTC
TRBV25-1	TRBJ1-4	NA	TRBD1	CASSELVTGGSANEKLFF	TGTGCCAGCAGTGAATTGGTGACAGGGGGCTCGGCTAATGAAAAACTGTTTTTT
TRBV2	TRBJ2-2	NA	TRBD1	CASEIPGTGTTGELFF	TGTGCCAGTGAAATTCCCGGGACAGGGACCACCGGGGAGCTGTTTTTT
TRBV15	TRBJ1-2	NA	TRBD1	CATSRDPGQAGFNYGYTF	TGTGCCACCAGCAGAGACCCGGGACAGGCCGGGTTTAACTATGGCTACACCTTC
TRBV9	TRBJ1-6	NA	NA	CASSVEGRSPLHF	TGTGCCAGCAGCGTAGAGGGAAGGTCACCCCTCCACTTT
TRBV5-4	TRBJ1-1	NA	NA	CASSLDTLGKQVAFF	TGTGCCAGCAGCTTGGATACCTTGGGGAAACAAGTCGCTTTCTTT
TRBV5-4	TRBJ1-4	NA	TRBD1	CASSSGGQANEKLFF	TGTGCCAGCAGCTCCGGGGGACAGGCTAATGAAAAACTGTTTTTT
TRBV7-9	TRBJ1-1	NA	NA	CASSRPRASNTEAFF	TGTGCCAGCAGCCGACCCCGGGCCTCGAACACTGAAGCTTTCTTT
TRBV18	TRBJ2-7	NA	NA	CASSPPGAGVLYEQYF	TGTGCCAGCTCACCACCGGGTGCAGGCGTCCTCTACGAGCAGTACTTC
TRBV9	TRBJ2-5	NA	NA	CASSVGGTQETQYF	TGTGCCAGCAGCGTAGGAGGTACCCAAGAGACCCAGTACTTC
TRBV6-6	TRBJ2-5	NA	TRBD1	CASSYLQGAETQYF	TGTGCCAGCAGTTACCTACAGGGGGCAGAGACCCAGTACTTC
TRBV14	TRBJ2-7	NA	TRBD1	CASSQGFFRDRSYEQYF	TGTGCCAGCAGCCAAGGATTCTTCCGGGACAGATCCTACGAGCAGTACTTC
TRBV4-1	TRBJ1-6	NA	NA	CASSQEFSNSPLHF	TGCGCCAGCAGCCAAGAGTTTAGTAATTCGCCCCTCCACTTT